One sample yielded the 15 T cell receptor beta chains listed below, sequenced in a study of PD-L1 blockade in urothelial cancer (dated by TCRdb to the late 2010s). The receptor library was made with the immunoSEQ multiplex PCR assay. The immuneACCESS repertoire file appears here via TCRdb, limited to in-frame rearrangements. These files lack a portion of the clones; in checked studies, under half of the deficit traces to unresolved V genes, and the cause of the others is not known. In this sample the table shows about 47,000 clones, around 83% of which occur a single time. The leading ten clones occupy roughly 1.8% of the sample. According to the study, the label for this sample's time point signals: pretreatment peripheral blood. This specimen was PBMCs, taken around atezolizumab (anti-PD-L1) treatment. Receptors were obtained from a man in his fifties with urothelial cancer.

This clone was seen only once. This sequence joins TRBV6-5 and TRBJ2-2; 7 nucleotides agree with TRBD2. Germline loops: CDR1 MNHEY, CDR2 SVGAGI. The CDR3 length is 15 residues. The V segment lost 2 bases and the J segment 3 bases; nucleotides outside the gene matches: 3. The CDR3 here is CASSYPGGDTGELFF. CDR3 DNA: TGTGCCAGCAGTTACCCGGGAGGTGACACCGGGGAGCTGTTTTTT.

The chain carries TRBV11-3 and TRBJ2-2; 7 nucleotides align to TRBD1. The germline V gene has CDR1 SGHNT and CDR2 YENEEA. Trimming removed 8 bases from V and 4 bases from J; junction bases left unmatched: 4. This CDR3 contains 13 residues. CDR3 sequence: CASVTGATGELFF. The CDR3 nucleotides are TGTGCCAGCGTCACAGGGGCCACCGGGGAGCTGTTTTTT. Together with reference TRBV11-3 and TRBJ2-2, the CDR3 gives the full variable domain: EAGVVQSPRYKIIEKKQPVAFWCNPISGHNTLYWYLQNLGQGPELLIRYENEEAVDDSQLPKDRFSAERLKGVDSTLKIQPAELGDSAVYLCASVTGATGELFFGEGSRLTVL.

V usage is TRBV28 and J usage is TRBJ1-5, with D uncertain. There are 15 residues in the CDR3. CDR1 is MDHEN and CDR2 is SYDVKM in the germline V gene. Trimming cost V 6 bases and J 1 base, with 13 bases left between them. This chain's CDR3 is CASSSAEGSNQPQHF. The CDR3 nucleotides read TGTGCCAGCAGCTCTGCTGAGGGCAGCAATCAGCCCCAGCATTTT.

V gene TRBV5-1 combines with J gene TRBJ2-3, with 7 bases fitting TRBD1. The V and J ends lost 4 bases and 2 bases, in that order; junction bases with no gene match: 7. The CDR3 consists of 15 residues. Per germline, CDR1 SGHRS and CDR2 YFSETQ. The CDR3 loop is CASSALTGITDTQYF. The CDR3 coding sequence is TGCGCCAGCAGCGCTCTGACAGGGATCACAGATACGCAGTATTTT. The variable domain in full, with the rest retrieved from reference TRBV5-1 and TRBJ2-3, is KAGVTQTPRYLIKTRGQQVTLSCSPISGHRSVSWYQQTPGQGLQFLFEYFSETQRNKGNFPGRFSGRQFSNSRSEMNVSTLELGDSALYLCASSALTGITDTQYFGPGTRLTVL.

This clone occurred once. V usage is TRBV7-3 and J usage is TRBJ2-5; D is perhaps TRBD2 (7 bases). Germline CDR1 SGHTA, CDR2 FQGTGA. Trimming stripped 1 base from V and 4 bases from J, with 13 bases between. This CDR3 is built from 15 residues. CDR3 in amino acids: CASSLMAGGRETQYF. The CDR3 coding sequence is TGTGCCAGCAGCTTAATGGCCGGGGGGCGAGAGACCCAGTACTTC.

The V gene is TRBV5-4, the J gene TRBJ1-1, with D maybe TRBD1 (5 bases). The germline V and J ends were trimmed by 4 bases and 0 bases, with 13 bases remaining between them. The CDR3 is 15 residues long. Germline V gene sequence: CDR1 SGHNT, CDR2 YYREEE (reference sequence). The DNA of the CDR3 is TGTGCCAGCAGCCCCGCAGGGATGGTGAACACTGAAGCTTTCTTT. Its translation is CASSPAGMVNTEAFF.

The CDR3 DNA reads as TGCGCCAGCAGCCTGCAGCCGGGACAGCTAAACAATGAGCAGTTCTTC. Amino acids: CASSLQPGQLNNEQFF. The chain combines TRBV5-1 with TRBJ2-1; TRBD1 matches 7 bases. The CDR3 is 16 residues long. CDR1 is SGHRS and CDR2 is YFSETQ in the germline V gene. V gave up 4 bases and J gave up 5 bases; unmatched junction bases: 12.

This clone came up once. CDR3 bases: TGTGCCAGCTCACCCCCGACAGGGTTTGCCAAAAACATTCAGTACTTC. Its translation is CASSPPTGFAKNIQYF. V and J are TRBV18 and TRBJ2-4, with 7 bases fitting TRBD1. CDR1 KGHSH and CDR2 LQKENI come from the germline V gene. The CDR3 loop spans 16 amino acids. V shed 3 bases, J shed 1 base, and the junction held 6 bases outside the gene matches.

The V and J genes are TRBV27 and TRBJ2-7, with TRBD2 matching 8 bases. Germline trimming cut 5 bases from V and 0 bases from J; bases unmatched to any gene: 9. The CDR3 sequence is 16 residues long. The germline gives CDR1 MNHEY, CDR2 SMNVEV (reference sequence). The CDR3 protein is CASSPRAGAYSYEQYV. The CDR3 DNA is TGTGCCAGCAGTCCACGAGCGGGGGCATACTCCTACGAGCAGTACGTC.

The V and J genes are TRBV28 and TRBJ2-7; 9 bases agree with TRBD2. CDR1 is MDHEN, CDR2 SYDVKM, per germline. The trim removed 0 bases at V and 0 bases at J, leaving 6 bases unmatched. CDR3 length: 17 residues. The DNA of the CDR3 is TGTGCCAGCAGTTTATGGGGGGCGGGAGGGTCCTCCTACGAGCAGTACTTC. It codes for CASSLWGAGGSSYEQYF.

The chain couples TRBV5-1 to TRBJ2-4; the match to TRBD1 covers 8 bases. Germline V CDR1 and CDR2: SGHRS, YFSETQ. V lost 0 bases to trimming and J lost 6 bases; unmatched junction nucleotides: 2. This CDR3 is built from 14 residues. CDR3: CASSLGQGRNIQYF. CDR3 nucleotide sequence: TGCGCCAGCAGCTTGGGACAGGGGAGAAACATTCAGTACTTC. Variable domain in full (rest from reference TRBV5-1 and TRBJ2-4): KAGVTQTPRYLIKTRGQQVTLSCSPISGHRSVSWYQQTPGQGLQFLFEYFSETQRNKGNFPGRFSGRQFSNSRSEMNVSTLELGDSALYLCASSLGQGRNIQYFGAGTRLSVL.

V usage is TRBV5-1 and J usage is TRBJ1-1; no clear D. The CDR3 covers 16 residues. Looked up from germline, CDR1 is SGHRS and CDR2 is YFSETQ. V lost 0 bases, J lost 1 base, and 13 bases lay in between. The CDR3 DNA follows: TGCGCCAGCAGCTTGGGGAGGCTCTCAGGGAACACTGAAGCTTTCTTT. It encodes CASSLGRLSGNTEAFF. Full variable domain (rest looked up from reference TRBV5-1 and TRBJ1-1): KAGVTQTPRYLIKTRGQQVTLSCSPISGHRSVSWYQQTPGQGLQFLFEYFSETQRNKGNFPGRFSGRQFSNSRSEMNVSTLELGDSALYLCASSLGRLSGNTEAFFGQGTRLTVV.

The rearrangement links TRBV7-9 to TRBJ2-3; 11 bases match TRBD2. Germline trimming cut 5 bases from V and 4 bases from J; bases unmatched to any gene: 11. The CDR3 length is 17 residues. Per the germline V gene, CDR1 is SEHNR and CDR2 is FQNEAQ (reference sequence). CDR3 sequence: CASSLSGTSGHADTQYF. In DNA form, the CDR3 reads TGTGCCAGCAGCCTCTCAGGGACTAGCGGCCACGCAGATACGCAGTATTTT. The complete variable domain, with remaining parts taken from reference TRBV7-9 and TRBJ2-3, reads DTGVSQNPRHKITKRGQNVTFRCDPISEHNRLYWYRQTLGQGPEFLTYFQNEAQLEKSRLLSDRFSAERPKGSFSTLEIQRTEQGDSAMYLCASSLSGTSGHADTQYFGPGTRLTVL.

This clone was counted a single time. V gene TRBV27 combines with J gene TRBJ2-5; D is perhaps TRBD2 (5 bases). Germline V gives CDR1 MNHEY, CDR2 SMNVEV (reference sequence). V lost 5 bases to trimming and J lost 5 bases, with 12 bases between them. This CDR3 has 13 amino acids. The CDR3 spells CASSVDLTETQYF. The DNA for the CDR3 is TGTGCCAGCAGTGTGGACTTGACGGAGACCCAGTACTTC.

The chain couples TRBV10-2 to TRBJ1-1; TRBD1 might be the D (5 bases). V gave up 2 bases and J gave up 1 base, with 11 bases separating them. This CDR3 has 15 amino acids. The V gene's germline CDR1 is WSHSY and CDR2 SAAADI. CDR3 in DNA: TGCGCCAGCAGTGAGAGCGCAACAGGGAACACTGAAGCTTTCTTT. This translates into CASSESATGNTEAFF.